The source of this T cell receptor beta chain is a study of blood T cell repertoires in COVID-19. With 6 bases clipped from V and 7 bases from J, the junction kept 5 bases outside the gene matches. Germline V gene sequence: CDR1 KGHSH, CDR2 LQKENI. The CDR3 extends over 13 amino acids. The study drew participants aged 18 to 89 years from some 24 US areas. Participant reports of clinical history set cohort assignment. Exposed volunteers were people who met a COVID-19 case within 2 weeks before study entry. Authors' data handling: Reference gene primer amplification gave estimated nucleated cell counts. The protocol was immunoSEQ multiplex PCR, while the TCRdb copy is restricted to in-frame clones and leaves out a portion. That table supplies the V and J calls and clone size; D and trimming were determined from the DNA. The sample carries about 190,000 clones, less than 90% recorded once. This clone was seen only once.

This rearrangement joins TRBV18 to TRBJ2-1; 8 bases map to TRBD2. This TCR derives from a woman aged 30 to 39 who had been exposed to COVID-19. Sequenced: PBMCs or T cells enriched from blood (not recorded which). The CDR3 DNA reads TGTGCCAGCTCCCGCGGCGGGGGGAATGAGCAGTTCTTC. This gives the protein CASSRGGGNEQFF.